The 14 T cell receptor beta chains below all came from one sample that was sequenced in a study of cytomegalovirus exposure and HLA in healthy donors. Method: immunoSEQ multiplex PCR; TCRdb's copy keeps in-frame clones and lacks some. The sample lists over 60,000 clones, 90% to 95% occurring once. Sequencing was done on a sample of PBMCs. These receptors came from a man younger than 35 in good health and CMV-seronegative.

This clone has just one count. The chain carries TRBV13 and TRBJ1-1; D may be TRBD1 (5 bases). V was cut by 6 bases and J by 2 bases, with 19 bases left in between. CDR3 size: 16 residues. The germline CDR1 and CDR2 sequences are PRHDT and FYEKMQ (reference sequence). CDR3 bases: TGTGCCAGCAGTTCTTCCAGGGTCGGCGTAAACACTGAAGCTTTCTTT. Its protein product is CASSSSRVGVNTEAFF.

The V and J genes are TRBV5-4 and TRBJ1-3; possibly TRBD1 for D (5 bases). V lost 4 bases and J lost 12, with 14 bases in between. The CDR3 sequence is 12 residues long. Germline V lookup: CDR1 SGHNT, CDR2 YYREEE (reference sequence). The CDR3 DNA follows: TGTGCCAGCAGCCTGACCGGGGGGGTCATATATTTT. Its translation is CASSLTGGVIYF.

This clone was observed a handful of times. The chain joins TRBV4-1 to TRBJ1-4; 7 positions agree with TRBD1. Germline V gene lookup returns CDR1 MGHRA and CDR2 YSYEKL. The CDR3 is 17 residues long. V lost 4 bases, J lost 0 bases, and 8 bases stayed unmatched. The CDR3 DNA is TGCGCCAGCAGCCTTACAGGGGACAGAGCAACTAATGAAAAACTGTTTTTT. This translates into CASSLTGDRATNEKLFF.

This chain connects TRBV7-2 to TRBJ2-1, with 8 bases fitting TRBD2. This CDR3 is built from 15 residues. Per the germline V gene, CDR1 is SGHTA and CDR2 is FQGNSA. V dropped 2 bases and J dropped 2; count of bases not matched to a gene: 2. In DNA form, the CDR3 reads TGTGCCAGCAGCTTACAGCGGGGGACCTACAATGAGCAGTTCTTC. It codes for CASSLQRGTYNEQFF.

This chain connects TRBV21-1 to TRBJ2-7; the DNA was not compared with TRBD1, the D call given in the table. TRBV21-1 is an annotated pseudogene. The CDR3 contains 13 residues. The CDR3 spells CARGGTGIYEQYF. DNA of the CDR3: TGTGCCAGGGGGGGGACAGGAATCTACGAGCAGTACTTC.

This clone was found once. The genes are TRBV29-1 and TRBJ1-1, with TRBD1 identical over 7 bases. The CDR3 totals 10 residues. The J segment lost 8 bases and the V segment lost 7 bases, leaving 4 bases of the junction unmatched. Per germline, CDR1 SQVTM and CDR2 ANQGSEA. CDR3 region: CSGGQPEAFF. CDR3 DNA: TGCAGCGGGGGACAGCCCGAAGCTTTCTTT.

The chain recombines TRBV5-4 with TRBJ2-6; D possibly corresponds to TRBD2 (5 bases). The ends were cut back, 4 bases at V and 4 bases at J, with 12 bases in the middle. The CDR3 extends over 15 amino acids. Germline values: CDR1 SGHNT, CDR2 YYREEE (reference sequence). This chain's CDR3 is CASSPHSDGANVLTF. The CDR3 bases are TGTGCCAGCAGCCCCCATAGCGACGGGGCCAACGTCCTGACTTTC.

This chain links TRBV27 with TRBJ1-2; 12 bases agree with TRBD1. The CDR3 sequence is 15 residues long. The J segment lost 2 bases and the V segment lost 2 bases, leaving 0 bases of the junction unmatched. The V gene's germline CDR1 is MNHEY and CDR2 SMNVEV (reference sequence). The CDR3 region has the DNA TGTGCCAGCAGTTTAGGGACAGGGGGCAACTATGGCTACACCTTC. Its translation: CASSLGTGGNYGYTF.

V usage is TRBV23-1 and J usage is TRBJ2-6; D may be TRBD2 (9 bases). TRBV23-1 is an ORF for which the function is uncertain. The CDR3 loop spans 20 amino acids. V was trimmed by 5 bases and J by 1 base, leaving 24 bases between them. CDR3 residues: CASSSAGGVRGLSGANVLTF. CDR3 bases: TGCGCCAGCAGTTCGGCGGGGGGGGTCAGGGGGCTGTCTGGGGCCAACGTCCTGACTTTC.

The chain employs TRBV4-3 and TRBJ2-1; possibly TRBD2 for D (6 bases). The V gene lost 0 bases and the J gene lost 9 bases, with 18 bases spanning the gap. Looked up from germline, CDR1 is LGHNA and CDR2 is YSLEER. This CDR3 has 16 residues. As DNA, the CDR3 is TGCGCCAGCAGCCAAGATGGGGGGTATTTTCGTAGTGAGCAGTTCTTC. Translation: CASSQDGGYFRSEQFF.

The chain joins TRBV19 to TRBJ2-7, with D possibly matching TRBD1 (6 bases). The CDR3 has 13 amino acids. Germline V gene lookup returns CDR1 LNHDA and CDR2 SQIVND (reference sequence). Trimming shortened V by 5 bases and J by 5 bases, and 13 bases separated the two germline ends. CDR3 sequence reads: CASSEQGRDEQYF. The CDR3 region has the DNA TGTGCCAGTAGTGAACAGGGAAGGGACGAGCAGTACTTC.

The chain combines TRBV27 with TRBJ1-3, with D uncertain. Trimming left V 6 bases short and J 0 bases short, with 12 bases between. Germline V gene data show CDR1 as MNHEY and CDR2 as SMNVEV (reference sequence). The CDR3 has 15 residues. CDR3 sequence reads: CASRAQALSGNTIYF. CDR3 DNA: TGTGCCAGCAGGGCCCAGGCCCTCTCTGGAAACACCATATATTTT.

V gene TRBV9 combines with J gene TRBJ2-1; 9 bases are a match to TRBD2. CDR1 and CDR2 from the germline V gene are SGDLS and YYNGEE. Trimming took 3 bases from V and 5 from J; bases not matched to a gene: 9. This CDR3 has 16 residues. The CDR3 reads CASSAAGLATNNEQFF. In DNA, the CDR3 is TGTGCCAGCAGCGCCGCCGGACTAGCGACAAACAATGAGCAGTTCTTC.

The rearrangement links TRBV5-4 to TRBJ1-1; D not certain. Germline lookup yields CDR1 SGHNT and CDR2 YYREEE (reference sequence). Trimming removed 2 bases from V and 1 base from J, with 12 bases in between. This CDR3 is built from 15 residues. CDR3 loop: CASSFLREKNTEAFF. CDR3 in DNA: TGTGCCAGCAGCTTCCTGCGGGAGAAGAACACTGAAGCTTTCTTT.